This entry lists 8 T cell receptor beta chains sequenced from one sample in a study of T cell changes during pregnancy in multiple sclerosis. Clones were read by immunoSEQ multiplex PCR, and TCRdb kept only the in-frame ones, dropping some. The sample lists about 75,000 clones; approximately 93% were seen once. The input for sequencing was CD4+ T cells from peripheral blood mononuclear cells, taken after pregnancy. Receptor source: a female donor with multiple sclerosis, enrolled in a pregnancy study.

The gene calls are TRBV6-1 and TRBJ1-2; 10 bases are a match to TRBD1. Germline CDR1 MNHNS, CDR2 SASEGT. This CDR3 region has 15 residues. V lost 11 bases to trimming and J lost 5 bases; unmatched junction nucleotides: 14. Here the CDR3 reads CALRQGALRRYGYTF. CDR3 sequence (DNA): TGTGCCCTTAGACAGGGGGCCTTAAGAAGGTATGGCTACACCTTC.

The CDR3 region is CASSPQGNTEAFF. The CDR3 nucleotides are TGTGCCAGCAGCCCACAGGGGAACACTGAAGCTTTCTTT. V and J are TRBV27 and TRBJ1-1, with D perhaps matching TRBD1 (6 bases). The CDR3 runs to 13 residues. Germline CDR1 reads MNHEY; CDR2 reads SMNVEV (reference sequence). Between the trimmed V and J ends, which lost 6 bases and 1 base, there was a span of 9 bases.

V is TRBV19 and J is TRBJ2-1; 9 bases are a match to TRBD2. CDR3 length: 14 residues. J lost 9 bases, V lost 4 bases, and 7 bases had no gene match. In germline, CDR1 is LNHDA, CDR2 SQIVND (reference sequence). This CDR3 is CASSKGLASGEQFF. The CDR3 DNA sequence: TGTGCCAGTAGTAAGGGACTAGCTAGTGGTGAGCAGTTCTTC.

The V gene is TRBV2, the J gene TRBJ1-1, with D hard to call. Trimming took off 5 bases at V and 0 bases at J, with 10 bases between the two ends. CDR1 SNHLY and CDR2 FYNNEI come from the germline V gene. The CDR3 sequence is 14 residues long. The CDR3, as DNA: TGTGCCAGCAGTTTTAGCGGGATGAACACTGAAGCTTTCTTT. This sequence encodes CASSFSGMNTEAFF.

J is TRBJ2-5 and V is TRBV19; 8 bases are shared with TRBD2. Germline V gene sequence: CDR1 LNHDA, CDR2 SQIVND (reference sequence). The CDR3 is made up of 15 amino acids. V was clipped by 5 bases and J by 1 base; unmatched bases: 6. CDR3 DNA: TGTGCCAGTAGTCATGGAGCGGGAGTCCAAGAGACCCAGTACTTC. Translation: CASSHGAGVQETQYF.

This chain links TRBV5-6 with TRBJ2-1, with D maybe TRBD2 (7 bases). This CDR3 has 16 residues. Germline CDR1 and CDR2: SGHDT and YYEEEE. V lost 4 bases and J 2 bases, leaving 16 bases between the germline ends. CDR3 bases: TGTGCCAGCAGCGCGCCGGCGGGGGCCCCCTACAATGAGCAGTTCTTC. Translating gives CASSAPAGAPYNEQFF.

The rearrangement links TRBV28 to TRBJ1-2; D is uncertain. The CDR3 sequence is 13 residues long. CDR1 is MDHEN, CDR2 SYDVKM, per germline. V shed 2 bases and J shed 8 bases, with 12 bases lying between them. CDR3: CASSLGLPSGYTF. CDR3 sequence (DNA): TGTGCCAGCAGTTTAGGACTCCCCTCCGGCTACACCTTC.

This clone was recorded only once. This chain links TRBV5-1 with TRBJ1-3, with D possibly matching TRBD1 (5 bases). Germline V gene lookup returns CDR1 SGHRS and CDR2 YFSETQ. The CDR3 has 15 residues. Between the trimmed V and J ends, which lost 1 base and 4 bases, there was a span of 12 bases. This CDR3 reads CASSLNGAGGNTIYF. Here the CDR3 DNA reads TGCGCCAGCAGCTTGAACGGGGCGGGGGGAAACACCATATATTTT. Supplemented by reference TRBV5-1 and TRBJ1-3, the full variable domain reads KAGVTQTPRYLIKTRGQQVTLSCSPISGHRSVSWYQQTPGQGLQFLFEYFSETQRNKGNFPGRFSGRQFSNSRSEMNVSTLELGDSALYLCASSLNGAGGNTIYFGEGSWLTVV.